Presented here are 14 T cell receptor beta chains from one specimen sequenced in a study of CD8 T cells in ankylosing spondylitis. Their antigens are not known. Regarding the study as a whole: It appeared that ankylosing spondylitis blood was characterized by a TCR beta motif of several highly homologous variants.

TCRdb reprocessed the 5' RACE reads with MiXCR, giving one entry per CDR3 protein. This table has hundreds of thousands of distinct CDR3 sequences, about an eighth appearing once. Sequencing input: blood, either unsorted or a sorted T cell fraction (not recorded which). The receptors were gathered from a male donor with ankylosing spondylitis.

The sample holds a few counts of this clonotype. The DNA of the CDR3 is TGTGCCAGCAGGTCGAGGGACGGCAGCTCCTACAATGAGCAGTTCTTC. Translated: CASRSRDGSSYNEQFF. The rearrangement links TRBV6-1 to TRBJ2-1, with D possibly being TRBD1 or TRBD2 (5 bases each). CDR1 MNHNS and CDR2 SASEGT come from the germline V gene. V dropped 6 bases and J dropped 0 bases, with 15 bases sitting between them. The CDR3 has 16 amino acids.

This sequence joins TRBV5-1 and TRBJ1-3; D remains unclear. This CDR3 comprises 15 residues. Germline loops: CDR1 SGHRS, CDR2 YFSETQ. The ends were cut back, 1 base at V and 0 bases at J, with 8 bases in the middle. Here the CDR3 reads CASSLTSDSGNTIYF. The CDR3 DNA follows: TGCGCCAGCAGCTTGACCTCCGACTCTGGAAACACCATATATTTT.

This clonotype has ten or more counts. Here the CDR3 reads CSARDPAGYSYEQYF. For the CDR3, the DNA is TGCAGTGCTAGGGACCCGGCAGGCTACTCCTACGAGCAGTACTTC. This rearrangement joins TRBV20-1 to TRBJ2-7; D unclear. This CDR3 contains 15 residues. Germline-derived CDR1 and CDR2 are DFQATT and SNEGSKA (reference sequence). V lost 3 bases, J lost 0 bases, and 15 bases lay in between.

This clonotype was recorded many times. The chain joins TRBV5-1 to TRBJ2-3, with D hard to call. There are 11 residues in the CDR3. Germline V gives CDR1 SGHRS, CDR2 YFSETQ. Trimming cost V 4 bases and J 4 bases, with 4 bases left between them. The CDR3 loop is CASSGADTQYF. The DNA of the CDR3 is TGCGCCAGCAGCGGGGCAGATACGCAGTATTTT.

This clonotype was counted many times. The chain couples TRBV7-2 to TRBJ1-1; a weak D match, TRBD1 (5 bases). The V gene lost 5 bases and the J gene lost 5 bases, with 18 bases spanning the gap. Germline V gives CDR1 SGHTA, CDR2 FQGNSA. CDR3 length: 15 residues. CDR3 amino acids: CASSPQGMGWTEAFF. For the CDR3, the DNA is TGTGCCAGCAGCCCTCAGGGTATGGGATGGACTGAAGCTTTCTTT.

The sample holds a few counts of this clonotype. J is TRBJ2-5 and V is TRBV3-1; TRBD2 aligns across 7 bases. This CDR3 comprises 15 residues. CDR1 is LGHDT, CDR2 YNNKEL, per germline (reference sequence). V shed 0 bases and J 5 bases; nucleotides not matched to a gene: 6. The CDR3 is CASSQDSAGEETQYF. CDR3 nucleotides: TGTGCCAGCAGCCAAGACTCTGCGGGAGAGGAGACCCAGTACTTC.

This rearrangement joins TRBV20-1 to TRBJ2-5; tentative D call: TRBD2 (6 bases). V shed 3 bases and J shed 1 base, with 15 bases lying between them. The CDR3 loop spans 15 amino acids. Looked up from germline, CDR1 is DFQATT and CDR2 is SNEGSKA (reference sequence). The CDR3 DNA reads TGCAGTGCTAGGCCTCTTAGCGGACTCCAAGAGACCCAGTACTTC. This sequence encodes CSARPLSGLQETQYF.

This clonotype came up many times. This sequence joins TRBV6-4 and TRBJ2-3; D may correspond to TRBD1 or TRBD2 (5 bases each). Germline-derived CDR1 and CDR2 are MRHNA and SNTAGT. The CDR3 is made up of 19 amino acids. V gave up 5 bases and J gave up 0 bases, with 24 bases separating them. The CDR3 DNA reads as TGTGCCAGCAGTCACGGGGCGGCAGGCTTCTCTTCTAGCACAGATACGCAGTATTTT. Amino acid sequence: CASSHGAAGFSSSTDTQYF.

This clonotype was picked up many times. The chain couples TRBV18 to TRBJ1-1; possibly TRBD1 for D (5 bases). The CDR3 length is 13 residues. CDR1 KGHSH and CDR2 LQKENI come from the germline V gene. Trimming took off 1 base at V and 5 bases at J, with 8 bases between the two ends. CDR3 nucleotides: TGTGCCAGCTCACCACAGGGGAGGACTGAAGCTTTCTTT. As protein: CASSPQGRTEAFF. The variable domain in full, with the rest retrieved from reference TRBV18 and TRBJ1-1, is NAGVMQNPRHLVRRRGQEARLRCSPMKGHSHVYWYRQLPEEGLKFMVYLQKENIIDESGMPKERFSAEFPKEGPSILRIQQVVRGDSAAYFCASSPQGRTEAFFGQGTRLTVV.

Ten or more counts support this clonotype. In DNA form, the CDR3 reads TGCAGTGCTAGCCAAGCGGGAACAGGGGAATACGAGCAGTACTTC. Protein sequence: CSASQAGTGEYEQYF. V and J are TRBV20-1 and TRBJ2-7; D is tentatively TRBD1 or TRBD2 (7 bases each). The CDR3 consists of 15 residues. Per the germline V gene, CDR1 is DFQATT and CDR2 is SNEGSKA (reference sequence). Trimming stripped 3 bases from V and 4 bases from J, with 19 bases between.

This clonotype was found a few times. The rearrangement uses TRBV7-2 and TRBJ1-2; D is possibly TRBD1 (5 bases). The CDR3 contains 12 residues. V dropped 1 base and J dropped 13 bases, with 13 bases sitting between them. From germline, CDR1 is SGHTA and CDR2 FQGNSA. The CDR3, as DNA: TGTGCCAGCAGCTTAGATCTGGGACCCCGCACCTTC. Translated: CASSLDLGPRTF.

This clonotype was recorded a few times. The V call is TRBV20-1, the J call TRBJ1-5; possible D gene TRBD1, 6 bases. The V gene's germline CDR1 is DFQATT and CDR2 SNEGSKA (reference sequence). The CDR3 consists of 14 residues. Trimming shortened V by 5 bases and J by 1 base, and 12 bases separated the two germline ends. Here the CDR3 DNA reads TGCAGTGCTCCTACCGGACAGAGCAATCAGCCCCAGCATTTT. Amino acid sequence: CSAPTGQSNQPQHF.

The chain is built from TRBV5-6 and TRBJ2-2, with D possibly being TRBD1 (6 bases). The CDR3 has 14 residues. V was pared by 4 bases and J by 4 bases, with 11 bases between. Germline CDR1 is SGHDT and CDR2 is YYEEEE. CDR3 sequence reads: CASSPGQTTGELFF. The DNA of the CDR3 is TGTGCCAGCAGCCCCGGACAGACCACCGGGGAGCTGTTTTTT.

The V call is TRBV29-1, the J call TRBJ1-1; no clear D. V lost 3 bases and J lost 4, with 18 bases in between. Germline V gives CDR1 SQVTM, CDR2 ANQGSEA. The CDR3 consists of 15 residues. The DNA of the CDR3 is TGCAGCGTTGAGTTGGCGAGGTACGCGAGCACTGAAGCTTTCTTT. It translates to CSVELARYASTEAFF.